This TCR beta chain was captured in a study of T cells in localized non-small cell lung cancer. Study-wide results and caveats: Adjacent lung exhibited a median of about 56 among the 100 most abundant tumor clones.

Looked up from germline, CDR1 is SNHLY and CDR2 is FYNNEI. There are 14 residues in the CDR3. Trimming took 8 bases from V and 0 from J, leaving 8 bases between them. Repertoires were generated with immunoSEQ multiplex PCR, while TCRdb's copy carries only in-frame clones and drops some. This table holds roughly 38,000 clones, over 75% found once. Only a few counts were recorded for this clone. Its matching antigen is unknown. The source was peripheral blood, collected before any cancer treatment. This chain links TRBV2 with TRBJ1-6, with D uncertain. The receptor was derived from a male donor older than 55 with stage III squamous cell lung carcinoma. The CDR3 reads CASGFSSYNSPLHF. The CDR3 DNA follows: TGTGCCAGCGGTTTCAGCTCCTATAATTCACCCCTCCACTTT.